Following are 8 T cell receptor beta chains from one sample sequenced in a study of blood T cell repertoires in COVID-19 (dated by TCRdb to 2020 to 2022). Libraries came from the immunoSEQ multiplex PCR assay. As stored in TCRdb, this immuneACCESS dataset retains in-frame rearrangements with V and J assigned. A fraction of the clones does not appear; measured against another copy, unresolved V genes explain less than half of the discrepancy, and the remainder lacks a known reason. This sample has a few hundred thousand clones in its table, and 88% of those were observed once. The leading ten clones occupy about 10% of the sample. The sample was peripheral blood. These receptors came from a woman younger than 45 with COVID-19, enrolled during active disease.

CDR3 DNA: TGCGCCAGCAGCTCCGGGGGTTCACCCCTCCACTTT. Translating it yields CASSSGGSPLHF. V gene TRBV5-1 combines with J gene TRBJ1-6; the D gene is possibly TRBD1 (5 bases). V was clipped by 3 bases and J by 9 bases, with 7 bases between them. CDR1 SGHRS and CDR2 YFSETQ come from the germline V gene. This CDR3 is 12 amino acids long.

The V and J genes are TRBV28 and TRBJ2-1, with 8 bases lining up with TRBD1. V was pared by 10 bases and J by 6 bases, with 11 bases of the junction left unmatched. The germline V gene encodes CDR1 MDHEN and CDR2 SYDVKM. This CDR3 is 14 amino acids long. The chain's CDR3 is CATIGQGRANEQFF. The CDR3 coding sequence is TGTGCCACCATCGGACAGGGTAGAGCCAATGAGCAGTTCTTC.

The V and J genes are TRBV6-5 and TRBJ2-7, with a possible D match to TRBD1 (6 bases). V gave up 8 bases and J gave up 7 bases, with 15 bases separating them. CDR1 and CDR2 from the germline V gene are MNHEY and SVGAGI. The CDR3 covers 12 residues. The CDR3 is CASGDILREQYF. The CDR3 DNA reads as TGTGCCAGCGGGGACATACTACGGGAGCAGTACTTC.

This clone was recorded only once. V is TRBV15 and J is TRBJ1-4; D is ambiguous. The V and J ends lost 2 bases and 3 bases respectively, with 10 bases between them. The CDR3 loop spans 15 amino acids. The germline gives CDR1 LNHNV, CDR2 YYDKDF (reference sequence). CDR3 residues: CATSRRVFANEKLFF. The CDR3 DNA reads TGTGCCACCAGCAGACGGGTCTTCGCTAATGAAAAACTGTTTTTT.

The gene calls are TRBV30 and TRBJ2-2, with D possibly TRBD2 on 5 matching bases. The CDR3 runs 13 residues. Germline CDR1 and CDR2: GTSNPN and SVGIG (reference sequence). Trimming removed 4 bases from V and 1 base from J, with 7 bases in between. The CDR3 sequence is CAWNRGNTGELFF. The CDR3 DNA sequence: TGTGCCTGGAATCGGGGGAACACCGGGGAGCTGTTTTTT. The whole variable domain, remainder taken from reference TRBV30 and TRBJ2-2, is SQTIHQWPATLVQPVGSPLSLECTVEGTSNPNLYWYRQAAGRGLQLLFYSVGIGQISSEVPQNLSASRPQDRQFILSSKKLLLSDSGFYLCAWNRGNTGELFFGEGSRLTVL.

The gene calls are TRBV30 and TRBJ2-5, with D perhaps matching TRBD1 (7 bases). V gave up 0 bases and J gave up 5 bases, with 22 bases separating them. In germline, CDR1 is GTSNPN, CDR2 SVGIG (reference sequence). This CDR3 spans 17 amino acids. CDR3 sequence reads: CAWSVPDREVREETQYF. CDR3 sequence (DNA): TGTGCCTGGAGTGTACCCGACAGGGAGGTTAGAGAGGAGACCCAGTACTTC.

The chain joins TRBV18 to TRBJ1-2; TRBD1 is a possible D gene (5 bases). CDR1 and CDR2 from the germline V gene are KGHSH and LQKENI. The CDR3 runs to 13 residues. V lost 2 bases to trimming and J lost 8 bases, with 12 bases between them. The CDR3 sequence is CASSPGASGGYTF. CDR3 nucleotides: TGTGCCAGCTCACCAGGGGCTAGTGGAGGCTACACCTTC.

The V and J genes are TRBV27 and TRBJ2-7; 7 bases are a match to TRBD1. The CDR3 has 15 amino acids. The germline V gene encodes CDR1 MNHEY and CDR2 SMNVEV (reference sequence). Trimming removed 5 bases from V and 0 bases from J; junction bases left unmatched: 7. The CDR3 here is CASSARQGFSYEQYF. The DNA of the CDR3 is TGTGCCAGCAGTGCCCGACAGGGCTTCTCCTACGAGCAGTACTTC.